This T cell receptor beta chain was recorded in a study of blood T cells in healthy people across ages. V lost 2 bases to trimming and J lost 4 bases, with 14 bases between them. The CDR3 loop spans 15 amino acids. CDR1 is GTSNPN and CDR2 is SVGIG in the germline V gene (reference sequence). Using a J-beta primer mix together with a sample-barcoded 5' primer, a second PCR was run for 7 to 11 cycles. A single record per CDR3 protein comes from TCRdb applying MiXCR to the 5' RACE reads. The sample gives about 570,000 distinct CDR3 sequences, over 25% of which show up once; approximately 4% is in the top ten. The data also belong to a second study, concerning T cells of mothers and their children.

The material sequenced was blood. The sequence came from a boy younger than 10 in good health. The chain links TRBV30 to TRBJ2-2; TRBD2 is a possible D gene (6 bases). This CDR3 is CAWSLLGTSTGELFF. In DNA, the CDR3 is TGTGCCTGGAGTTTACTCGGGACTTCCACCGGGGAGCTGTTTTTT.